Each of the 23 T cell receptor beta chains below was sequenced from the same sample in a study of regulatory T cells in long-lasting Graves disease. Stated time point: persistent/refractory GD, antithyroid drugs over 5 years with positive TRAb. PBMCs were the source of the RNA used for TCR sequencing. For TCR beta, libraries came from iRepertoire HTBI primers and Arm-PCR of CDR3 regions. TCRdb ran MiXCR on the multiplex PCR reads and lists one entry per CDR3 protein. This sample has about 660,000 distinct CDR3 sequences, with around 30% found just once. This sample comprised peripheral blood mononuclear cells (PBMCs), obtained when the disease was refractory, from a patient treated with antithyroid drugs. Receptors were obtained from a female donor with Graves disease.

The V gene is TRBV6-1, the J gene TRBJ1-2; 7 bases line up with TRBD1. Germline CDR1 and CDR2: MNHNS and SASEGT. With 8 bases clipped from V and 8 bases from J, the junction kept 8 bases outside the gene matches. This CDR3 spans 12 amino acids. The CDR3 DNA is TGTGCCAGCGGCTCGGGACAGAAGGGCTACACCTTC. As protein: CASGSGQKGYTF.

This clonotype has a handful of counts. This chain uses TRBV5-1 with TRBJ1-1, with 8 bases fitting TRBD1. Germline V gene data show CDR1 as SGHRS and CDR2 as YFSETQ. V trimming: 5 bases; J trimming: 0 bases; junction bases outside the gene matches: 9. The CDR3 covers 16 residues. The CDR3 DNA follows: TGCGCCAGCAGTTCTGGACAGGGAAGAATGAACACTGAAGCTTTCTTT. It translates to CASSSGQGRMNTEAFF.

In this sample, this clonotype turned up a few times. The chain is built from TRBV10-3 and TRBJ1-3; D not certain. V dropped 0 bases and J dropped 2 bases, with 14 bases sitting between them. This CDR3 contains 17 residues. Germline lookup yields CDR1 ENHRY and CDR2 SYGVKD. CDR3 sequence (DNA): TGTGCCATCAGTGAGTCGAAGGCCGGAGGAGCTGGAAACACCATATATTTT. This gives the protein CAISESKAGGAGNTIYF.

This clonotype appeared a few times. The chain recombines TRBV29-1 with TRBJ1-1; no clear D. The CDR3 has 12 residues. Trimming stripped 5 bases from V and 1 base from J, with 8 bases between. Germline V gene sequence: CDR1 SQVTM, CDR2 ANQGSEA. The CDR3 DNA is TGCAGCGTTAACTACCAGAACACTGAAGCTTTCTTT. Amino acid sequence: CSVNYQNTEAFF.

This chain's CDR3 is CASSPGGTKVSYEQYF. CDR3 bases: TGTGCCAGCAGCCCAGGGGGGACAAAGGTCTCCTACGAGCAGTACTTC. The chain carries TRBV7-3 and TRBJ2-7, with a possible D match to TRBD1 (7 bases). Germline V gene data show CDR1 as SGHTA and CDR2 as FQGTGA. Trimming left V 5 bases short and J 0 bases short, with 17 bases between. The CDR3 runs 16 residues.

The chain employs TRBV5-1 and TRBJ2-7, with D possibly matching TRBD1 (5 bases). CDR3 length: 15 amino acids. The germline CDR1 and CDR2 sequences are SGHRS and YFSETQ. V was clipped by 3 bases and J by 1 base, with 14 bases between them. The CDR3 is CASSYTIDRSYEQYF. The CDR3 DNA is TGCGCCAGCAGCTATACCATAGACAGATCCTACGAGCAGTACTTC.

The CDR3 nucleotides are TGCGCCAGCAGCTTGTTCGGGGAAGAGACCCAGTACTTC. It yields the protein CASSLFGEETQYF. The gene calls are TRBV5-1 and TRBJ2-5; D may be TRBD2 (5 bases). The CDR3 has 13 residues. Germline V CDR1 and CDR2: SGHRS, YFSETQ. The V gene lost 1 base and the J gene lost 3 bases, with 7 bases spanning the gap. Full variable domain (rest looked up from reference TRBV5-1 and TRBJ2-5): KAGVTQTPRYLIKTRGQQVTLSCSPISGHRSVSWYQQTPGQGLQFLFEYFSETQRNKGNFPGRFSGRQFSNSRSEMNVSTLELGDSALYLCASSLFGEETQYFGPGTRLLVL.

This clonotype was found many times. The chain joins TRBV20-1 to TRBJ2-5, with D possibly being TRBD2 (5 bases). Looked up from germline, CDR1 is DFQATT and CDR2 is SNEGSKA (reference sequence). Trimming removed 2 bases from V and 5 bases from J, with 18 bases in between. This CDR3 comprises 15 residues. The CDR3, as DNA: TGCAGTGCTAGAACCGTCGTAGTTTCGGGGGAGACCCAGTACTTC. This translates into CSARTVVVSGETQYF.

The gene calls are TRBV19 and TRBJ1-5; 7 bases line up with TRBD1. V trimming: 7 bases; J trimming: 3 bases; junction bases outside the gene matches: 12. Germline CDR1 LNHDA, CDR2 SQIVND (reference sequence). This CDR3 spans 16 amino acids. The CDR3 DNA reads as TGTGCCAGTACCGACTATCAGGGGGTCGACAATCAGCCCCAGCATTTT. This translates into CASTDYQGVDNQPQHF.

This chain joins TRBV30 and TRBJ2-5; the D gene is possibly TRBD1 (6 bases). V lost 0 bases and J lost 1, with 15 bases in between. CDR1 is GTSNPN and CDR2 is SVGIG in the germline V gene (reference sequence). CDR3 length: 16 amino acids. CDR3 sequence: CAWSVRPQGSQETQYF. The DNA of the CDR3 is TGTGCCTGGAGTGTACGTCCACAGGGCTCCCAAGAGACCCAGTACTTC.

This chain uses TRBV7-8 with TRBJ1-5; D perhaps matches TRBD1 (6 bases). Germline V gene data show CDR1 as SGHVS and CDR2 as FQNEAQ. This CDR3 comprises 16 residues. V was clipped by 5 bases and J by 0 bases, with 14 bases between them. The CDR3: CASSLRTDSSNQPQHF. The CDR3 DNA reads TGTGCCAGCAGCCTCCGGACGGACAGTAGCAATCAGCCCCAGCATTTT.

This clonotype appeared a few times. J is TRBJ1-1 and V is TRBV18; D not resolved. The V gene lost 2 bases and the J gene lost 4 bases, with 8 bases spanning the gap. From germline, CDR1 is KGHSH and CDR2 LQKENI. The CDR3 consists of 13 residues. CDR3 amino acids: CASSPLPPTEAFF. The CDR3 DNA reads TGTGCCAGCTCACCATTACCTCCCACTGAAGCTTTCTTT.

This chain links TRBV7-9 with TRBJ2-5; no clear D gene. Per the germline V gene, CDR1 is SEHNR and CDR2 is FQNEAQ (reference sequence). This CDR3 is 12 amino acids long. The ends were cut back, 5 bases at V and 6 bases at J, with 10 bases in the middle. The chain's CDR3 is CASSPSEQTQYF. The CDR3 coding sequence is TGTGCCAGCAGCCCTTCGGAACAGACCCAGTACTTC.

As for this clonotype: Since no conserved phenylalanine or tryptophan closes the CDR3, a read error is the likely cause. This chain connects TRBV28 to TRBJ1-2; D might be TRBD1 (6 bases). Trimming removed 8 bases at V and 4 bases at J, with 14 bases between. Per the germline V gene, CDR1 is MDHEN and CDR2 is SYDVKM. The CDR3 is 13 residues long. CDR3 protein: CASQVWGPYGYTV. The DNA for the CDR3 is TGTGCCAGCCAAGTGTGGGGGCCCTATGGCTACACCGTC.

This chain uses TRBV3-1 with TRBJ2-5, with D possibly matching TRBD1 (8 bases). V lost 5 bases and J lost 5, with 15 bases in between. CDR1 is LGHDT and CDR2 is YNNKEL in the germline V gene (reference sequence). This CDR3 contains 14 residues. This CDR3 is CASSEQGGRETQYF. DNA for the CDR3: TGTGCCAGCAGCGAACAGGGGGGGCGGGAGACCCAGTACTTC.

This clonotype was observed at least ten times. The chain links TRBV20-1 to TRBJ2-7; D not certain. Germline assignment: CDR1 DFQATT and CDR2 SNEGSKA (reference sequence). CDR3 length: 13 amino acids. Trimming removed 6 bases from V and 2 bases from J, with 14 bases in between. The CDR3 protein is CSAEDGGTYEQYF. The CDR3 DNA follows: TGCAGTGCCGAAGACGGCGGAACCTACGAGCAGTACTTC.

This clonotype was detected a few times. The genes are TRBV5-1 and TRBJ1-1; 8 bases align to TRBD1. The CDR3 runs 16 residues. V was pared by 3 bases and J by 0 bases, with 7 bases of the junction left unmatched. Germline values: CDR1 SGHRS, CDR2 YFSETQ. CDR3 DNA sequence: TGCGCCAGCAGCTGGGGGACAGGTAATATGAACACTGAAGCTTTCTTT. It specifies CASSWGTGNMNTEAFF.

This clonotype was detected a few times. The V call is TRBV6-5, the J call TRBJ2-5, with D maybe TRBD2 (6 bases). Germline values: CDR1 MNHEY, CDR2 SVGAGI. The CDR3 contains 15 residues. Trimming shortened V by 0 bases and J by 5 bases, and 13 bases separated the two germline ends. In DNA, the CDR3 is TGTGCCAGCAGTTACTCGCGGCTGGCGGGGGAGACCCAGTACTTC. Protein product: CASSYSRLAGETQYF.

This clonotype was recorded many times. The genes are TRBV6-1 and TRBJ2-6, with D possibly TRBD1 on 5 matching bases. Germline lookup yields CDR1 MNHNS and CDR2 SASEGT. This CDR3 has 15 residues. Between the trimmed V and J ends, which lost 8 bases and 2 bases, there was a span of 13 bases. CDR3 bases: TGTGCCAGCTCTGACGGCAGGGCTGGGGCCAACGTCCTGACTTTC. Its translation: CASSDGRAGANVLTF.

The chain links TRBV19 to TRBJ1-5, with D possibly TRBD1 on 5 matching bases. Germline V lookup: CDR1 LNHDA, CDR2 SQIVND (reference sequence). V was cut by 3 bases and J by 2 bases, with 11 bases left in between. CDR3 length: 15 residues. DNA for the CDR3: TGTGCCAGTAGTATCCGGGGGTCCGGCAATCAGCCCCAGCATTTT. It encodes CASSIRGSGNQPQHF.

The table lists this clonotype with many counts. The CDR3, as DNA: TGTGCCAGCAGCCAGAGTATGAGGGGGCATCAGCCCCAGCATTTT. Encoded protein: CASSQSMRGHQPQHF. This chain joins TRBV2 and TRBJ1-5, with 7 bases fitting TRBD1. This CDR3 is built from 15 residues. V dropped 6 bases and J dropped 5; count of bases not matched to a gene: 10. Per germline, CDR1 SNHLY and CDR2 FYNNEI.

J is TRBJ1-6 and V is TRBV5-1; 9 bases line up with TRBD1. CDR1 SGHRS and CDR2 YFSETQ come from the germline V gene. CDR3 length: 14 residues. V was clipped by 0 bases and J by 9 bases; unmatched bases: 1. The CDR3 sequence: CASSLVTGGSPLHF. Here the CDR3 DNA reads TGCGCCAGCAGCTTGGTGACAGGGGGTTCACCCCTCCACTTT.

This clonotype has a count of ten or more. The chain carries TRBV12-3 or TRBV12-4 and TRBJ2-7; 12 bases match TRBD2. CDR3 size: 15 residues. The V segment lost 5 bases and the J segment 3 bases; nucleotides outside the gene matches: 5. CDR3 sequence: CASSAGTSGYYEQYF. In nucleotides, the CDR3 is TGTGCCAGCAGTGCCGGGACTAGCGGGTACTACGAGCAGTACTTC.